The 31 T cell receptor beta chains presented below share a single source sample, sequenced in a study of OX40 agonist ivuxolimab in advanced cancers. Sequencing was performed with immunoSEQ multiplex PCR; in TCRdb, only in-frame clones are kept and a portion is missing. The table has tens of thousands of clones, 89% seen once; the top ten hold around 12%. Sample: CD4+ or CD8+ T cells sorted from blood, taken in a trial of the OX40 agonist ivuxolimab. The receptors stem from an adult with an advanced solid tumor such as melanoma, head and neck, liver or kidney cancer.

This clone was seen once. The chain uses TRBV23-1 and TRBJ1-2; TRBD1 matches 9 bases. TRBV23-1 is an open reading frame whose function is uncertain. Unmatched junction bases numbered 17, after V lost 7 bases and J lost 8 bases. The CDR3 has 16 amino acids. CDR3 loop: CASKLYRDRVFWGYTF. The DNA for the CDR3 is TGCGCCAGCAAACTTTACCGGGACAGGGTCTTTTGGGGCTACACCTTC.

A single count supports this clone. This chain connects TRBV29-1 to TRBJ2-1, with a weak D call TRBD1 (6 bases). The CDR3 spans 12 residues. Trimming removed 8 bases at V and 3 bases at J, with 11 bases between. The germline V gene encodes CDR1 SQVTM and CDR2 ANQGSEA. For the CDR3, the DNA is TGCAGCACGGGACACAGCTACAATGAGCAGTTCTTC. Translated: CSTGHSYNEQFF.

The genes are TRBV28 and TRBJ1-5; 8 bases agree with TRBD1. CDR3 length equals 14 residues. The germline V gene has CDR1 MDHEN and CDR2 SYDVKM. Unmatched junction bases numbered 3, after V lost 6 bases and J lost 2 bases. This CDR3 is CASSLGQGNQPQHF. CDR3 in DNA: TGTGCCAGCAGCCTGGGACAGGGCAATCAGCCCCAGCATTTT.

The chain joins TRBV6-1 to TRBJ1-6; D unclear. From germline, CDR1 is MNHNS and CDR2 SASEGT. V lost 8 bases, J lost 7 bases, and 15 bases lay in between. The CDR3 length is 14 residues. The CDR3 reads CASFPDQRNSPLHF. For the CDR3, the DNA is TGTGCCAGCTTTCCGGACCAGCGAAATTCACCCCTCCACTTT.

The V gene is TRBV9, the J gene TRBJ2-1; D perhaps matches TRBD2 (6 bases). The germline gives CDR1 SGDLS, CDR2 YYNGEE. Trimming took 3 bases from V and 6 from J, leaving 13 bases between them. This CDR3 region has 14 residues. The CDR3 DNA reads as TGTGCCAGCAGCGGGTTCCAGGGAGGCAATGAGCAGTTCTTC. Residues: CASSGFQGGNEQFF.

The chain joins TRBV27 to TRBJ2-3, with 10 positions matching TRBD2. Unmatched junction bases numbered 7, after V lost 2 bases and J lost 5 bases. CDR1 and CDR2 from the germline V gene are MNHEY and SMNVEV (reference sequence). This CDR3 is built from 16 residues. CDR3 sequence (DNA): TGTGCCAGCAGTTTAATCTTTAGCGGGGGGCAAGATACGCAGTATTTT. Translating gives CASSLIFSGGQDTQYF.

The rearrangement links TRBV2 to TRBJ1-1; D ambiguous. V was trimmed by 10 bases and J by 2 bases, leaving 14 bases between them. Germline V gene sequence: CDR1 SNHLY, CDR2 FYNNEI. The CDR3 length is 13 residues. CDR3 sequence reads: CAKKRGPNTEAFF. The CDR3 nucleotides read TGTGCCAAAAAGAGAGGGCCCAACACTGAAGCTTTCTTT.

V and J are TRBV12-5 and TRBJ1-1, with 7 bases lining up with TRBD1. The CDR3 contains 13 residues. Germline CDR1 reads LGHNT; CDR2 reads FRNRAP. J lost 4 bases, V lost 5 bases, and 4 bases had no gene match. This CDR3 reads CASGEDRATEAFF. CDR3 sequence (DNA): TGTGCTAGTGGTGAAGACAGGGCCACTGAAGCTTTCTTT.

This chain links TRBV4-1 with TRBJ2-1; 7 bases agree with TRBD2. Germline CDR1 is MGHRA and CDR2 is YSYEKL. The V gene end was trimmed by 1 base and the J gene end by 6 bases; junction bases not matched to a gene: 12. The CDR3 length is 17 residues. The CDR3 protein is CASSQAPPASGSNEQFF. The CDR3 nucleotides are TGCGCCAGCAGCCAAGCTCCGCCGGCTAGCGGAAGCAATGAGCAGTTCTTC.

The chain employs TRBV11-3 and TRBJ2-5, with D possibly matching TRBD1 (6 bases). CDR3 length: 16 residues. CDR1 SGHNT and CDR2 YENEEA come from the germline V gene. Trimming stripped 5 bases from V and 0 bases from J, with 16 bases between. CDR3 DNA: TGTGCCAGCAGCAAGGAACAAAGGGGGAACCAAGAGACCCAGTACTTC. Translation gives CASSKEQRGNQETQYF.

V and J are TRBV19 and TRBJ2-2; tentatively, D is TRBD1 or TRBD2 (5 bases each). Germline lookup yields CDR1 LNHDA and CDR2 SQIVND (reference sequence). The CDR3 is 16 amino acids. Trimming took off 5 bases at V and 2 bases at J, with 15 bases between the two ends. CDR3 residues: CASSWGYRSNTGELFF. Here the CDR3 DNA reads TGTGCCAGTAGTTGGGGGTACAGGAGTAACACCGGGGAGCTGTTTTTT.

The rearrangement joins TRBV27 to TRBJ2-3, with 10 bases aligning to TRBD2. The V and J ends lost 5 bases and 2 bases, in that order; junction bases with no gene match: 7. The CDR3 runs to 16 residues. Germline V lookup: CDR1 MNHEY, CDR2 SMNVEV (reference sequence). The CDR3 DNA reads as TGTGCCAGCAGTCCCCCAGCGGGAGGGAACACAGATACGCAGTATTTT. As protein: CASSPPAGGNTDTQYF.

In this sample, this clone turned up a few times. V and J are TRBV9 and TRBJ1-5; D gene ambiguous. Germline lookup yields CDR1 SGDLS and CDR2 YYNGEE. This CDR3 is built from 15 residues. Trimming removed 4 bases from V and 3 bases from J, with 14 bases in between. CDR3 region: CASSRASGLNQPQHF. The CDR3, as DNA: TGTGCCAGCAGCCGGGCATCGGGTCTCAATCAGCCCCAGCATTTT.

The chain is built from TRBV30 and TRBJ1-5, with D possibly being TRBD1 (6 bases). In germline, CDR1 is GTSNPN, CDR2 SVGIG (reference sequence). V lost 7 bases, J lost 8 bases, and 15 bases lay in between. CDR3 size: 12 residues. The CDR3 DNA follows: TGTGCCTCCCAAGAGGGGGGAAAGCCCCAGCATTTT. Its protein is CASQEGGKPQHF.

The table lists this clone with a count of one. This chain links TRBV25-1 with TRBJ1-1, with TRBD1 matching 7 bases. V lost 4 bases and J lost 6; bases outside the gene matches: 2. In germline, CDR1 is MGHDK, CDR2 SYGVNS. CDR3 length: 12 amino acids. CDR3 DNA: TGTGCCAGCAGTGCAGGGGGATCTGAAGCTTTCTTT. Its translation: CASSAGGSEAFF.

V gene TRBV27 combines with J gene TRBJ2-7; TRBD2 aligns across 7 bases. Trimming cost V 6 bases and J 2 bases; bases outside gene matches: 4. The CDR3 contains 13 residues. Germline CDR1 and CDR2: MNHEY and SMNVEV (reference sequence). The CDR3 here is CASRRAGTYEQYF. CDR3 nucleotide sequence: TGTGCCAGCAGGAGAGCGGGAACCTACGAGCAGTACTTC.

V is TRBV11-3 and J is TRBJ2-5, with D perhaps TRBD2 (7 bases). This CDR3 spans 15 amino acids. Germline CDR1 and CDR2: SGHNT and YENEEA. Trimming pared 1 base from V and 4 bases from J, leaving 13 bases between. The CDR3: CASSLGGGAGETQYF. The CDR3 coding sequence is TGTGCCAGCAGCTTAGGAGGGGGGGCCGGAGAGACCCAGTACTTC.

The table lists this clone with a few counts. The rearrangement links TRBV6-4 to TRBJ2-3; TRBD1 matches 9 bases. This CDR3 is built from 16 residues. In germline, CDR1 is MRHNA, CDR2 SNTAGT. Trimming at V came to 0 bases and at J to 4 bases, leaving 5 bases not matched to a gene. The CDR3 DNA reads TGTGCCAGCAGTGACTCTCCGGGACAGGGCGCAGATACGCAGTATTTT. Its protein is CASSDSPGQGADTQYF.

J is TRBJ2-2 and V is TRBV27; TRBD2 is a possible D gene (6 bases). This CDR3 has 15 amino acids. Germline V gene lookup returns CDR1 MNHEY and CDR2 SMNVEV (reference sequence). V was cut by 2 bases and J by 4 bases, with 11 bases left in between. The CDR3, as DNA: TGTGCCAGCAGTTTAATGGGGGGTGGCACCGGGGAGCTGTTTTTT. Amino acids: CASSLMGGGTGELFF.

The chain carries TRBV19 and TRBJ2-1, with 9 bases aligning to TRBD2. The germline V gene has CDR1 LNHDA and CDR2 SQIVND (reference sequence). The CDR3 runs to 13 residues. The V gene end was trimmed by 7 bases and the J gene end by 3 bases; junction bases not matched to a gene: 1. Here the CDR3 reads CASKRGDYNEQFF. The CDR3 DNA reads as TGTGCCAGTAAGCGGGGGGACTACAATGAGCAGTTCTTC.

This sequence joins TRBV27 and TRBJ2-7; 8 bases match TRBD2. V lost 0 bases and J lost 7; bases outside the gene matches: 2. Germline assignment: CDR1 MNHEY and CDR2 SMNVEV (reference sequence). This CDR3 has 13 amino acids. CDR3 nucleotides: TGTGCCAGCAGTTTATCGGCGGGGGGAGAGCAGTACTTC. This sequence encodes CASSLSAGGEQYF.

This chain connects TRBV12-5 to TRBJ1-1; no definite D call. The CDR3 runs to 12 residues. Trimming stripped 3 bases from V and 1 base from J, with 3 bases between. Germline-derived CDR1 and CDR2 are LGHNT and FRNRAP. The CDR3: CASGLGNTEAFF. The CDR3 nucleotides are TGTGCTAGTGGTTTAGGGAACACTGAAGCTTTCTTT.

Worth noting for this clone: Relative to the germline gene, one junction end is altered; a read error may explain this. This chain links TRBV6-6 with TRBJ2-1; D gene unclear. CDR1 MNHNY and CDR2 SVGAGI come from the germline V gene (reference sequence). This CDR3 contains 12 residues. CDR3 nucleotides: TGTGCCAGCAGCTACTCCTATAATGAGCAGTTCTTC. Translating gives CASSYSYNEQFF.

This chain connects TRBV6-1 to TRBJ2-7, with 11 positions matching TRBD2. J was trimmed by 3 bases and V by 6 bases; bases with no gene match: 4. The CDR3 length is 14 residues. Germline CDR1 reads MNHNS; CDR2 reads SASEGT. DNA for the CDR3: TGTGCCAGCAGCGGGACTAGCGGCGACTACGAGCAGTACTTC. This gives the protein CASSGTSGDYEQYF.

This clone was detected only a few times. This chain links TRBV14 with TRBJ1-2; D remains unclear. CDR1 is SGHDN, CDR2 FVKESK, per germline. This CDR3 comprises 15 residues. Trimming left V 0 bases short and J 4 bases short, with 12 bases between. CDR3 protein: CASSQDVASSYGYTF. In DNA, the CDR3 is TGTGCCAGCAGCCAAGATGTCGCCAGTTCCTATGGCTACACCTTC.

CDR3 residues: CASNRGPEKLFF. In DNA form, the CDR3 reads TGTGCCAGCAACAGGGGGCCCGAAAAACTGTTTTTT. The chain couples TRBV2 to TRBJ1-4; 9 nucleotides match TRBD1. After removal of 7 bases from V and 8 bases from J, the junction contained 2 bases not matched to a gene. Per the germline V gene, CDR1 is SNHLY and CDR2 is FYNNEI. CDR3 length equals 12 residues.

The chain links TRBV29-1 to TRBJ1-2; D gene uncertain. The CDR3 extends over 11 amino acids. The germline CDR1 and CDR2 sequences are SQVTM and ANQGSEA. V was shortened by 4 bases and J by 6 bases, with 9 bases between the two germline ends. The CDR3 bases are TGCAGCGTTGTTGGAGACAATGGCTACACCTTC. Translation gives CSVVGDNGYTF.

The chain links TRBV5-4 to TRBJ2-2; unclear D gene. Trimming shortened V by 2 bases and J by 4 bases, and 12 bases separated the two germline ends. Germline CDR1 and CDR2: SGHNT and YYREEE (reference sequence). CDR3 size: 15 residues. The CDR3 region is CASSLLSEGTGELFF. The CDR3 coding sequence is TGTGCCAGCAGCTTACTCAGCGAAGGCACCGGGGAGCTGTTTTTT.

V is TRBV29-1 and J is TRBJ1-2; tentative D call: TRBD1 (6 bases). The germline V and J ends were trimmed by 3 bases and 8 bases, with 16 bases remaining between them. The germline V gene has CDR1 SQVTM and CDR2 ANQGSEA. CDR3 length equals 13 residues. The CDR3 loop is CSVDPQGKIGYTF. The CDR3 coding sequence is TGCAGCGTTGACCCACAGGGCAAGATCGGCTACACCTTC.

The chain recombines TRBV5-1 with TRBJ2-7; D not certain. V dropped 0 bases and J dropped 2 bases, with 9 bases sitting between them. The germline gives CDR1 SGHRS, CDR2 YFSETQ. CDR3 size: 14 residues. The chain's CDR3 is CASSLVGGTYEQYF. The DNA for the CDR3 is TGCGCCAGCAGCTTGGTGGGTGGGACCTACGAGCAGTACTTC.

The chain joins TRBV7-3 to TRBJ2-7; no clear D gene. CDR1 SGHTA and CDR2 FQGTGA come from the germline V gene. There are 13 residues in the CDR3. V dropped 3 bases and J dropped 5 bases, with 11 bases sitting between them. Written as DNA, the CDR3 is TGTGCCAGCAGCTTCACGATTGGCCACGAGCAGTACTTC. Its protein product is CASSFTIGHEQYF. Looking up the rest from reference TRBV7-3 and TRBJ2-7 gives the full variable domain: GAGVSQTPSNKVTEKGKYVELRCDPISGHTALYWYRQSLGQGPEFLIYFQGTGAADDSGLPNDRFFAVRPEGSVSTLKIQRTERGDSAVYLCASSFTIGHEQYFGPGTRLTVT.